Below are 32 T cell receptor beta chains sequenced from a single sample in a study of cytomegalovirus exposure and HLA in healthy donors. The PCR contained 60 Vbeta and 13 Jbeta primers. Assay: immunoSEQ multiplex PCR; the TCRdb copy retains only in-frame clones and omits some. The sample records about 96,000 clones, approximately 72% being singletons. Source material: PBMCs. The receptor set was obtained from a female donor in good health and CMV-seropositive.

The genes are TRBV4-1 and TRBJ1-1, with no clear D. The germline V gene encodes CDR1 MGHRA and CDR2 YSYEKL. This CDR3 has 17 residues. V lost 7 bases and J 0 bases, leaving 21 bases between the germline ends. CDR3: CASNLRVSGGLNTEAFF. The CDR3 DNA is TGCGCCAGCAACTTAAGGGTTTCCGGCGGGCTGAACACTGAAGCTTTCTTT.

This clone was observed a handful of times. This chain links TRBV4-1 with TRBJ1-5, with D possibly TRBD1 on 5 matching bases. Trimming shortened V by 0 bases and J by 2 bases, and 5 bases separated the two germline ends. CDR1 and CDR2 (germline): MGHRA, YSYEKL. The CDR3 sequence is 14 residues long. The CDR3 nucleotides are TGCGCCAGCAGCCAAGACAGGGGCAATCAGCCCCAGCATTTT. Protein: CASSQDRGNQPQHF.

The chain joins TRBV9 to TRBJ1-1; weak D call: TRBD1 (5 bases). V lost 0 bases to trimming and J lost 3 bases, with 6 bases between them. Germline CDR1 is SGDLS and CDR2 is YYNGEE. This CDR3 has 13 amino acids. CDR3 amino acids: CASSVEGYTEAFF. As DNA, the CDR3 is TGTGCCAGCAGCGTAGAGGGGTACACTGAAGCTTTCTTT.

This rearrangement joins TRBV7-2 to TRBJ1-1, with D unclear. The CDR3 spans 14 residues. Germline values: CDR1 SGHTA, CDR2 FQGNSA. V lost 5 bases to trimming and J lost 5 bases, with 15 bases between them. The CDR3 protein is CASSPPEGRTEAFF. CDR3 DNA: TGTGCCAGCAGCCCCCCCGAGGGCCGGACTGAAGCTTTCTTT.

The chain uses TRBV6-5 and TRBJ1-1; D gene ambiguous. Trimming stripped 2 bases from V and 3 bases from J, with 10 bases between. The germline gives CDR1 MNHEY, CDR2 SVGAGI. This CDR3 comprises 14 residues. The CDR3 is CASSYPGKYTEAFF. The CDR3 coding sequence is TGTGCCAGCAGTTACCCGGGGAAATACACTGAAGCTTTCTTT.

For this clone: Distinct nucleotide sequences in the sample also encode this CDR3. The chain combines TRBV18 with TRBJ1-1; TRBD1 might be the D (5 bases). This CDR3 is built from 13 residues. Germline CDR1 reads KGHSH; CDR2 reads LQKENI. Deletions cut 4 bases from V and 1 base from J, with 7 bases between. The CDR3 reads CASSLGQNTEAFF. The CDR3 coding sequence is TGTGCCAGCTCACTAGGACAGAACACTGAAGCTTTCTTT.

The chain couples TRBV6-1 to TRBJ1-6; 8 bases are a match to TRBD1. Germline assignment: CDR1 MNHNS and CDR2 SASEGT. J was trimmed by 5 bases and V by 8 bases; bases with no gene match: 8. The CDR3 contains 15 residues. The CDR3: CASGTGQGDNSPLHF. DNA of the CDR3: TGTGCCAGCGGTACTGGACAGGGAGATAATTCACCCCTCCACTTT.

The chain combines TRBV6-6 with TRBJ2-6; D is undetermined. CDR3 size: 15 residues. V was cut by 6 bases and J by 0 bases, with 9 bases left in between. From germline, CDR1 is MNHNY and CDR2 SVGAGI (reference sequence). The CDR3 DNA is TGTGCCAGCAGCCTCATCGGCTCTGGGGCCAACGTCCTGACTTTC. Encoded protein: CASSLIGSGANVLTF.

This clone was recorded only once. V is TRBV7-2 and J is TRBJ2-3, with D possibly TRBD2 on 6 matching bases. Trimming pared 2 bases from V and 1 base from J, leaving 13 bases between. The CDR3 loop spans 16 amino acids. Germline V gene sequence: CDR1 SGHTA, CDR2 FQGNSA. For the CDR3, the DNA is TGTGCCAGCAGCTTACAGCCGGGAGTAGGCACAGATACGCAGTATTTT. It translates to CASSLQPGVGTDTQYF.

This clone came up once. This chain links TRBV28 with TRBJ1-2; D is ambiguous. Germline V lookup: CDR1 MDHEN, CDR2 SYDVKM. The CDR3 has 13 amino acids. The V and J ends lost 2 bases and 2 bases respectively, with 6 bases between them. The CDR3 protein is CASSLGGNYGYTF. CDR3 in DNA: TGTGCCAGCAGTTTAGGCGGAAACTATGGCTACACCTTC.

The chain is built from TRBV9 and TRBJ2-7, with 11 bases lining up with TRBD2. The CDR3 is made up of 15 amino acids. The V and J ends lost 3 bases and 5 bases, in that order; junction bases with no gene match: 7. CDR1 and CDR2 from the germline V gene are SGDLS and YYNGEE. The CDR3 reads CASSDGTSGPDEQYF. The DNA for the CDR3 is TGTGCCAGCAGCGACGGGACTAGCGGACCTGACGAGCAGTACTTC.

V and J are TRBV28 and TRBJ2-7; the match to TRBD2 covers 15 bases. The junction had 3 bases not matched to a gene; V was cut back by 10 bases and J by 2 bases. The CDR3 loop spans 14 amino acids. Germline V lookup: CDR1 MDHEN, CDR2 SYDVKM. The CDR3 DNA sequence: TGTGCCACCCGGACTAGCGGGAGGGCCTACGAGCAGTACTTC. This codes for CATRTSGRAYEQYF.

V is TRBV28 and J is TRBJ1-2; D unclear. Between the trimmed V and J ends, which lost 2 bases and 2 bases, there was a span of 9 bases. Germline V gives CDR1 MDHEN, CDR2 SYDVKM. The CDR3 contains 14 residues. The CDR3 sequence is CASSLSQANYGYTF. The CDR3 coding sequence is TGTGCCAGCAGTTTAAGTCAGGCCAACTATGGCTACACCTTC.

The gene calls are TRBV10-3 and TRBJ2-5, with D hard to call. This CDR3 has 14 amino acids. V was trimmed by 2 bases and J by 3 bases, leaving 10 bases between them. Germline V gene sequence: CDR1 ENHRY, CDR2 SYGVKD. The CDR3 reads CAISETSREETQYF. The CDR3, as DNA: TGTGCCATCAGTGAGACTTCCCGCGAAGAGACCCAGTACTTC.

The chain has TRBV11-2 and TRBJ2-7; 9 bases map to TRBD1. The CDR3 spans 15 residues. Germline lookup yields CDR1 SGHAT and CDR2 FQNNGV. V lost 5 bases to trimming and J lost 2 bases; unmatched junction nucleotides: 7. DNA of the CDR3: TGTGCCAGCAGCACCTACCGGGACAGGGCCTACGAGCAGTACTTC. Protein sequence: CASSTYRDRAYEQYF.

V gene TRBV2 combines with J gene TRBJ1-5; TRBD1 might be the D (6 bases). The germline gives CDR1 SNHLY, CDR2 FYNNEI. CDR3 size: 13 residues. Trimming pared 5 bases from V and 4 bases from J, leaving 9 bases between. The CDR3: CASSFGTNQPQHF. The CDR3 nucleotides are TGTGCCAGCAGTTTCGGGACAAATCAGCCCCAGCATTTT.

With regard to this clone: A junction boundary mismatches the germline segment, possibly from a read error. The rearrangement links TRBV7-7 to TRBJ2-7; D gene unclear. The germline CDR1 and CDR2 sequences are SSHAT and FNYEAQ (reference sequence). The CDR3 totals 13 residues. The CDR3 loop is CASSLAQGDEQYF. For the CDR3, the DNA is TGTGCTAGCAGCTTAGCACAAGGAGACGAGCAGTACTTC.

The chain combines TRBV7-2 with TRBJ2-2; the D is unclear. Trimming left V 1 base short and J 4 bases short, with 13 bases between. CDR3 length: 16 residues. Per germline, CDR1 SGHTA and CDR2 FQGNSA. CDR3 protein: CASSLGRMQLTGELFF. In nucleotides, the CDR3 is TGTGCCAGCAGCTTAGGGCGGATGCAACTCACCGGGGAGCTGTTTTTT.

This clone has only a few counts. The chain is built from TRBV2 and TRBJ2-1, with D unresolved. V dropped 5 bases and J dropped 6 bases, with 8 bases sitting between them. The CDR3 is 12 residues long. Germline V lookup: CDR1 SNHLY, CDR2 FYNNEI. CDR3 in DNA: TGTGCCAGCAGTCGGAACAGCAATGAGCAGTTCTTC. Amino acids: CASSRNSNEQFF. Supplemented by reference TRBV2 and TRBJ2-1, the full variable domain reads EPEVTQTPSHQVTQMGQEVILRCVPISNHLYFYWYRQILGQKVEFLVSFYNNEISEKSEIFDDQFSVERPDGSNFTLKIRSTKLEDSAMYFCASSRNSNEQFFGPGTRLTVL.

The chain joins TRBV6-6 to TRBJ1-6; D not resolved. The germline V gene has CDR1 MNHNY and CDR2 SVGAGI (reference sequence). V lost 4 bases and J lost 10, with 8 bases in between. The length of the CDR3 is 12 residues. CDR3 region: CASSSGLSPLHF. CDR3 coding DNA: TGTGCCAGCAGTTCGGGGTTATCACCCCTCCACTTT.

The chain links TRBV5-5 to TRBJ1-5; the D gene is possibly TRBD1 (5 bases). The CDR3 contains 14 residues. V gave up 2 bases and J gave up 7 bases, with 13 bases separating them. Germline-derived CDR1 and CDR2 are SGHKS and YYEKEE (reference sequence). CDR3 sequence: CASSFGDSRQPQHF. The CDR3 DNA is TGTGCCAGCAGCTTTGGAGACAGCCGCCAGCCCCAGCATTTT.

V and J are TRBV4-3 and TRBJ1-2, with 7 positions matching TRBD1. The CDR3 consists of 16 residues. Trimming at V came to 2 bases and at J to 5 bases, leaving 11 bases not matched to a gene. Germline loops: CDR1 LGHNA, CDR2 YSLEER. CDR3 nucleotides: TGCGCCAGCAGCCAAACATGGGACAGTAGGTTATATGGCTACACCTTC. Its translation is CASSQTWDSRLYGYTF.

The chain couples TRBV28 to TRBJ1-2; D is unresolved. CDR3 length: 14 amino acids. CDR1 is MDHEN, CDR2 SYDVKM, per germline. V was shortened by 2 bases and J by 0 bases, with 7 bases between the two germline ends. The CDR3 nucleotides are TGTGCCAGCAGTTTACAGCGAGCTAACTATGGCTACACCTTC. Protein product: CASSLQRANYGYTF.

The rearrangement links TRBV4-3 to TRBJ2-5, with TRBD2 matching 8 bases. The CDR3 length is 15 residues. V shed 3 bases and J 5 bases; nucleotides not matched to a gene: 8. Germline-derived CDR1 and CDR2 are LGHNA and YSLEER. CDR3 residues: CASSQSGSRGETQYF. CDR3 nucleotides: TGCGCCAGCAGCCAGAGCGGGAGTCGTGGGGAGACCCAGTACTTC.

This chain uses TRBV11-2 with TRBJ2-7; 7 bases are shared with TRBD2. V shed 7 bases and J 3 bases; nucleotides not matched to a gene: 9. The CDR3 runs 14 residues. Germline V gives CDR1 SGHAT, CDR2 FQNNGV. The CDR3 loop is CASTLMGGYYEQYF. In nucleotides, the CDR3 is TGTGCCAGCACCCTAATGGGGGGGTACTACGAGCAGTACTTC.

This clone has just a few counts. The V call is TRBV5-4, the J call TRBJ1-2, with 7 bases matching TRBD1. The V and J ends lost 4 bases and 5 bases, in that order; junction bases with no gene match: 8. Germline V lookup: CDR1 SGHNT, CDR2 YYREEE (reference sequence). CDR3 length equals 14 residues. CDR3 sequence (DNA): TGTGCCAGCAGCATGCCCGGGACAGCATATGGCTACACCTTC. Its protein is CASSMPGTAYGYTF.

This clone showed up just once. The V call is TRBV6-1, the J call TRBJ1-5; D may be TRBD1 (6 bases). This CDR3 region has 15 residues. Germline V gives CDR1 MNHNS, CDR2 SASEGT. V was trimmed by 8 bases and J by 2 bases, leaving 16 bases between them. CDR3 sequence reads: CASESQGSGNQPQHF. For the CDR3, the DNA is TGTGCCAGCGAGTCACAGGGTTCGGGCAATCAGCCCCAGCATTTT.

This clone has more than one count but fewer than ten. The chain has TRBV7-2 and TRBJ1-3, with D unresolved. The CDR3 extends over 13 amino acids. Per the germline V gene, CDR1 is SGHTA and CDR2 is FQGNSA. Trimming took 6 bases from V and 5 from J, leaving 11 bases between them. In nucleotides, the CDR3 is TGTGCCAGCAGAGAGGGTCAAAGAAACACCATATATTTT. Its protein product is CASREGQRNTIYF.

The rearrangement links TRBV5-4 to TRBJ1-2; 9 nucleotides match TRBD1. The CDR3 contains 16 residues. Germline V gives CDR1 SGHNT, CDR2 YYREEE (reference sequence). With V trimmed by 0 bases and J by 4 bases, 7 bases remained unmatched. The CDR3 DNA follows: TGTGCCAGCAGCTTGGCATTCGGACAGGGGTTCTATGGCTACACCTTC. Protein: CASSLAFGQGFYGYTF.

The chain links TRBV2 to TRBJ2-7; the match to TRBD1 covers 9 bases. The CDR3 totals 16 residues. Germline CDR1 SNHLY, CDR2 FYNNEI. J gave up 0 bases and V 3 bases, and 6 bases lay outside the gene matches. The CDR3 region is CASSDRDRAFSYEQYF. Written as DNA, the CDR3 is TGTGCCAGCAGTGATAGGGACAGGGCTTTCTCCTACGAGCAGTACTTC.

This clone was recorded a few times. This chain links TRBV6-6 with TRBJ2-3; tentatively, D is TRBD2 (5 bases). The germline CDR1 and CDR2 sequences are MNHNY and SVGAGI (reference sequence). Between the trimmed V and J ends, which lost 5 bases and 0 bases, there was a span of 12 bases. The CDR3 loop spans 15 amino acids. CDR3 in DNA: TGTGCCAGCAGTCCTATGGAGGTTAGCACAGATACGCAGTATTTT. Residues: CASSPMEVSTDTQYF.

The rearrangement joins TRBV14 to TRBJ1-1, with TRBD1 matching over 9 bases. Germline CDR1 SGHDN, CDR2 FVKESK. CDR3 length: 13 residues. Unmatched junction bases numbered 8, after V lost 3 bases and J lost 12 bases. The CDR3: CASSQDRGRLSFF. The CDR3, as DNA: TGTGCCAGCAGCCAGGACAGGGGCCGCCTATCTTTCTTT.